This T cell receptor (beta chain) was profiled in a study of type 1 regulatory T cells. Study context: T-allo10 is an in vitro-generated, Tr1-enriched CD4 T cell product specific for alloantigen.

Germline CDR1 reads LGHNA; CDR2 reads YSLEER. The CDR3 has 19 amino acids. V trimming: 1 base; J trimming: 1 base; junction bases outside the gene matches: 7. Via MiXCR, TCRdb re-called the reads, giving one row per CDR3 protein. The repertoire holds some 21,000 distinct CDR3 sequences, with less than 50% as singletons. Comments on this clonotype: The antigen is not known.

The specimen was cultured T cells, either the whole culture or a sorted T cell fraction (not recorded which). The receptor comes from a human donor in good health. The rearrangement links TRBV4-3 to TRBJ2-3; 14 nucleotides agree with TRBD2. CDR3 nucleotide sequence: TGCGCCAGCAGCCAAGTTTGGGGGGGACTAGCGGGGGGCACAGATACGCAGTATTTT. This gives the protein CASSQVWGGLAGGTDTQYF.